Below are 32 T cell receptor beta chains sequenced from a single sample in a study of blood T cell repertoires in COVID-19. Some clones are missing from TCRdb's copy, which holds only in-frame ones; the method was immunoSEQ multiplex PCR. Of about 230,000 clones detected, around 85% appear once; the ten largest clones hold approximately 5.1%. The sample taken for sequencing was peripheral blood. The receptors derive from a man in his forties or fifties with COVID-19, enrolled during active disease.

The gene calls are TRBV5-4 and TRBJ2-7, with TRBD1 identical over 7 bases. V was pared by 2 bases and J by 3 bases, with 5 bases of the junction left unmatched. The germline CDR1 and CDR2 sequences are SGHNT and YYREEE (reference sequence). This CDR3 has 14 residues. The CDR3 DNA sequence: TGTGCCAGCAGCTTCCCGGGACAGAACTACGAGCAGTACTTC. This sequence encodes CASSFPGQNYEQYF.

The rearrangement joins TRBV30 to TRBJ2-4; D is perhaps TRBD2 (7 bases). From germline, CDR1 is GTSNPN and CDR2 SVGIG (reference sequence). Trimming pared 0 bases from V and 9 bases from J, leaving 15 bases between. The CDR3 extends over 14 amino acids. In DNA, the CDR3 is TGTGCCTGGAGTGTTTCGGGGGGCCTTGGCATTCAGTACTTC. This gives the protein CAWSVSGGLGIQYF.

Only one count was recorded for this clone. The chain links TRBV24-1 to TRBJ2-2, with D perhaps matching TRBD1 (5 bases). There are 14 residues in the CDR3. Between the trimmed V and J ends, which lost 9 bases and 5 bases, there was a span of 15 bases. Germline V gives CDR1 KGHDR, CDR2 SFDVKD. In nucleotides, the CDR3 is TGTGCCACCGGAGAGCAGGGCGGAACCGGGGAGCTGTTTTTT. Amino acid sequence: CATGEQGGTGELFF.

This clone was detected only once. The DNA for the CDR3 is TGTGCCAGCAGTACGACTAGGCCCCCAGATACGCAGTATTTT. It codes for CASSTTRPPDTQYF. The genes are TRBV7-2 and TRBJ2-3; weak D call: TRBD2 (6 bases). CDR3 length: 14 amino acids. Germline assignment: CDR1 SGHTA and CDR2 FQGNSA. V lost 6 bases, J lost 4 bases, and 14 bases lay in between.

Only one count was recorded for this clone. The V call is TRBV6-6, the J call TRBJ1-2; 7 bases match TRBD1. The V gene end was trimmed by 7 bases and the J gene end by 0 bases; junction bases not matched to a gene: 5. The CDR3 runs 14 residues. CDR1 is MNHNY, CDR2 SVGAGI, per germline (reference sequence). CDR3 sequence reads: CASTGTVTNYGYTF. CDR3 nucleotide sequence: TGTGCCAGCACCGGGACAGTTACTAACTATGGCTACACCTTC.

The chain joins TRBV5-1 to TRBJ1-2, with D possibly TRBD1 on 6 matching bases. Between the trimmed V and J ends, which lost 3 bases and 0 bases, there was a span of 9 bases. The CDR3 has 14 amino acids. Germline loops: CDR1 SGHRS, CDR2 YFSETQ. The CDR3 loop is CASSSGHSNYGYTF. The CDR3 DNA is TGCGCCAGCAGCTCGGGACACTCTAACTATGGCTACACCTTC.

This chain links TRBV18 with TRBJ2-7; TRBD1 is a possible D gene (5 bases). The CDR3 has 14 residues. V lost 3 bases and J 1 base, leaving 10 bases between the germline ends. Germline V gene sequence: CDR1 KGHSH, CDR2 LQKENI. The CDR3 DNA sequence: TGTGCCAGCTCACCTCTTCAGGGATCCTACGAGCAGTACTTC. It codes for CASSPLQGSYEQYF.

The table lists this clone with a count of one. This chain joins TRBV5-1 and TRBJ2-7, with 7 bases that match TRBD1. The junction had 11 bases not matched to a gene; V was cut back by 5 bases and J by 3 bases. Germline values: CDR1 SGHRS, CDR2 YFSETQ. This CDR3 is built from 15 residues. The CDR3: CASRTTGVGNYEQYF. The DNA of the CDR3 is TGCGCCAGCAGGACCACAGGGGTCGGGAACTACGAGCAGTACTTC. Variable domain in full (rest from reference TRBV5-1 and TRBJ2-7): KAGVTQTPRYLIKTRGQQVTLSCSPISGHRSVSWYQQTPGQGLQFLFEYFSETQRNKGNFPGRFSGRQFSNSRSEMNVSTLELGDSALYLCASRTTGVGNYEQYFGPGTRLTVT.

The chain is built from TRBV3-1 (or the pseudogene TRBV3-2) and TRBJ1-4; D perhaps matches TRBD1 (6 bases). The germline V gene encodes CDR1 LGHDT and CDR2 YNNKEL (reference sequence). Trimming left V 4 bases short and J 7 bases short, with 16 bases between. This CDR3 has 15 amino acids. The CDR3 is CASSPWEGVGEKLFF. CDR3 bases: TGTGCCAGCAGCCCCTGGGAGGGGGTGGGTGAAAAACTGTTTTTT.

In this sample, this clone turned up once. The chain is built from TRBV4-1 and TRBJ2-1; 11 bases are shared with TRBD2. V was clipped by 5 bases and J by 4 bases; unmatched bases: 7. The CDR3 length is 16 residues. Germline CDR1 is MGHRA and CDR2 is YSYEKL. CDR3 coding DNA: TGCGCCAGCAGCACCCAGACTAGCGGGGTTTACAATGAGCAGTTCTTC. This codes for CASSTQTSGVYNEQFF.

For the CDR3, the DNA is TGTGCCAGCTCACCAGGGGGCATTGGGGCCAACGTCCTGACTTTC. It codes for CASSPGGIGANVLTF. The chain recombines TRBV18 with TRBJ2-6, with D perhaps TRBD1 (6 bases). The V end lost 2 bases, the J end lost 3 bases, and 8 bases lay between the germline ends. The CDR3 is 15 residues long. In germline, CDR1 is KGHSH, CDR2 LQKENI. The full variable domain, rest sourced from reference TRBV18 and TRBJ2-6, is NAGVMQNPRHLVRRRGQEARLRCSPMKGHSHVYWYRQLPEEGLKFMVYLQKENIIDESGMPKERFSAEFPKEGPSILRIQQVVRGDSAAYFCASSPGGIGANVLTFGAGSRLTVL.

V usage is TRBV10-1 and J usage is TRBJ1-2; D possibly corresponds to TRBD1 (5 bases). Germline V lookup: CDR1 WNHNN, CDR2 SYGVQD (reference sequence). Trimming stripped 0 bases from V and 4 bases from J, with 12 bases between. The CDR3 extends over 15 amino acids. In nucleotides, the CDR3 is TGCGCCAGCAGTGAGTCGGCCAGGGTGACCTATGGCTACACCTTC. As protein: CASSESARVTYGYTF.

The chain recombines TRBV30 with TRBJ1-2; D perhaps matches TRBD1 (6 bases). Trimming cost V 2 bases and J 5 bases, with 12 bases left between them. The V gene's germline CDR1 is GTSNPN and CDR2 SVGIG (reference sequence). There are 13 residues in the CDR3. DNA of the CDR3: TGTGCCTGGAGTCTCAGGGGTTCTTATGGCTACACCTTC. Translated: CAWSLRGSYGYTF.

The chain couples TRBV4-2 to TRBJ1-3; D is undetermined. This CDR3 comprises 15 residues. The ends were cut back, 0 bases at V and 0 bases at J, with 6 bases in the middle. CDR1 and CDR2 (germline): LGHNA, YNFKEQ. The CDR3 bases are TGTGCCAGCAGCCAAGACCCTAACTCTGGAAACACCATATATTTT. It is translated as CASSQDPNSGNTIYF.

This clone appeared a few times. The rearrangement joins TRBV3-1 (or the pseudogene TRBV3-2) to TRBJ2-5, with TRBD1 identical over 9 bases. CDR3 size: 16 residues. CDR1 and CDR2 from the germline V gene are LGHDT and YNNKEL (reference sequence). Trimming took 3 bases from V and 4 from J; bases not matched to a gene: 9. CDR3 sequence (DNA): TGTGCCAGCAGCCATGGATGGGACAGGGCAGGAGAGACCCAGTACTTC. It is translated as CASSHGWDRAGETQYF.

The gene calls are TRBV5-1 and TRBJ1-2; 12 bases line up with TRBD1. J gave up 7 bases and V 2 bases, and 9 bases lay outside the gene matches. The germline gives CDR1 SGHRS, CDR2 YFSETQ. This CDR3 is built from 16 residues. The CDR3 protein is CASSLGTGGVLSGYTF. For the CDR3, the DNA is TGCGCCAGCAGCTTAGGGACAGGGGGCGTGTTGAGTGGCTACACCTTC. The complete variable domain, with remaining parts taken from reference TRBV5-1 and TRBJ1-2, reads KAGVTQTPRYLIKTRGQQVTLSCSPISGHRSVSWYQQTPGQGLQFLFEYFSETQRNKGNFPGRFSGRQFSNSRSEMNVSTLELGDSALYLCASSLGTGGVLSGYTFGSGTRLTVV.

The chain links TRBV5-4 to TRBJ2-5; 7 nucleotides align to TRBD2. The V gene's germline CDR1 is SGHNT and CDR2 YYREEE (reference sequence). The CDR3 is 13 amino acids. Trimming removed 6 bases from V and 3 bases from J; junction bases left unmatched: 5. The CDR3, as DNA: TGTGCCAGCACTACTAGCGAAAAAGAGACCCAGTACTTC. It encodes CASTTSEKETQYF. The full variable domain, in which reference TRBV5-4 and TRBJ2-5 provide the parts outside the CDR3, is ETGVTQSPTHLIKTRGQQVTLRCSSQSGHNTVSWYQQALGQGPQFIFQYYREEENGRGNFPPRFSGLQFPNYSSELNVNALELDDSALYLCASTTSEKETQYFGPGTRLLVL.

The genes are TRBV4-2 and TRBJ1-2; 8 nucleotides agree with TRBD1. The CDR3 sequence is 13 residues long. Looked up from germline, CDR1 is LGHNA and CDR2 is YNFKEQ. The V and J ends lost 3 bases and 8 bases, in that order; junction bases with no gene match: 5. The CDR3 DNA reads as TGTGCCAGCAGCCAGGGACAGGCGAGGGGCTACACCTTC. Residues: CASSQGQARGYTF.

The chain combines TRBV4-1 with TRBJ1-2; D not resolved. Germline-derived CDR1 and CDR2 are MGHRA and YSYEKL. The germline V and J ends were trimmed by 0 bases and 0 bases, with 14 bases remaining between them. This CDR3 contains 17 residues. The chain's CDR3 is CASSQDHGGQANYGYTF. In DNA form, the CDR3 reads TGCGCCAGCAGCCAAGATCACGGCGGGCAGGCTAACTATGGCTACACCTTC.

This clone was observed a few times. The chain carries TRBV6-2 or TRBV6-3 and TRBJ1-2, with D perhaps matching TRBD1 (6 bases). Trimming cost V 2 bases and J 5 bases, with 9 bases left between them. The CDR3 extends over 13 amino acids. Germline V gives CDR1 MNHEY, CDR2 SVGEGT. Here the CDR3 DNA reads TGTGCCAGCAGTTACGACGGGACATATGGCTACACCTTC. Protein: CASSYDGTYGYTF.

This chain links TRBV14 with TRBJ2-3, with 10 bases matching TRBD2. Germline CDR1 is SGHDN and CDR2 is FVKESK. Trimming removed 1 base from V and 3 bases from J; junction bases left unmatched: 4. The CDR3 has 16 residues. CDR3 region: CASSQVLAGVTDTQYF. The DNA of the CDR3 is TGTGCCAGCAGCCAAGTGCTAGCGGGGGTTACAGATACGCAGTATTTT.

There are a few counts of this clone. V is TRBV16 and J is TRBJ1-5; 8 nucleotides agree with TRBD1. The CDR3 extends over 14 amino acids. V lost 4 bases and J lost 7; bases outside the gene matches: 6. CDR1 KGHSY and CDR2 FQNENV come from the germline V gene. This CDR3 reads CASSPDRAGQPQHF. For the CDR3, the DNA is TGTGCCAGCAGCCCGGACAGGGCTGGACAGCCCCAGCATTTT.

This chain uses TRBV4-2 with TRBJ2-7; maybe TRBD2 (7 bases). Deletions cut 0 bases from V and 2 bases from J, with 17 bases between. The CDR3 is 17 amino acids. Germline CDR1 and CDR2: LGHNA and YNFKEQ. CDR3 in amino acids: CASSQEAGGPKTYEQYF. The DNA of the CDR3 is TGTGCCAGCAGCCAAGAGGCCGGGGGGCCAAAAACCTACGAGCAGTACTTC.

This clone appeared a few times. The chain employs TRBV28 and TRBJ2-4; 11 bases align to TRBD2. With 5 bases clipped from V and 0 bases from J, the junction kept 3 bases outside the gene matches. The CDR3 has 16 amino acids. Per germline, CDR1 MDHEN and CDR2 SYDVKM. CDR3 sequence (DNA): TGTGCCAGCAGTGATAGCGGGGGGGTAGCCAAAAACATTCAGTACTTC. It yields the protein CASSDSGGVAKNIQYF.

V usage is TRBV2 and J usage is TRBJ1-1; TRBD1 aligns across 7 bases. Germline-derived CDR1 and CDR2 are SNHLY and FYNNEI. V dropped 5 bases and J dropped 2; count of bases not matched to a gene: 8. This CDR3 has 15 amino acids. DNA for the CDR3: TGTGCCAGCAGTCCAATGGGACAGAGAAACACTGAAGCTTTCTTT. Residues: CASSPMGQRNTEAFF.

V is TRBV5-6 and J is TRBJ2-3, with D possibly matching TRBD2 (5 bases). Germline V gives CDR1 SGHDT, CDR2 YYEEEE. This CDR3 comprises 13 residues. V was shortened by 2 bases and J by 1 base, with 5 bases between the two germline ends. The chain's CDR3 is CASSFGGTDTQYF. In DNA form, the CDR3 reads TGTGCCAGCAGCTTCGGGGGCACAGATACGCAGTATTTT. The full variable domain, in which reference TRBV5-6 and TRBJ2-3 provide the parts outside the CDR3, is DAGVTQSPTHLIKTRGQQVTLRCSPKSGHDTVSWYQQALGQGPQFIFQYYEEEERQRGNFPDRFSGHQFPNYSSELNVNALLLGDSALYLCASSFGGTDTQYFGPGTRLTVL.

The gene calls are TRBV3-1 (or the pseudogene TRBV3-2) and TRBJ1-6; 10 nucleotides line up with TRBD1. Germline trimming cut 3 bases from V and 9 bases from J; bases unmatched to any gene: 2. Germline V gene sequence: CDR1 LGHDT, CDR2 YNNKEL (reference sequence). The CDR3 loop spans 14 amino acids. CDR3 residues: CASSHGTGVSPLHF. For the CDR3, the DNA is TGTGCCAGCAGCCATGGGACAGGGGTTTCACCCCTCCACTTT.

The rearrangement links TRBV7-9 to TRBJ1-1, with 11 bases that match TRBD1. Looked up from germline, CDR1 is SEHNR and CDR2 is FQNEAQ (reference sequence). The J segment lost 6 bases and the V segment lost 7 bases, leaving 4 bases of the junction unmatched. The CDR3 runs to 13 residues. The CDR3 spells CASTWTGGPEAFF. The DNA of the CDR3 is TGTGCCAGCACCTGGACAGGGGGCCCTGAAGCTTTCTTT.

This sequence joins TRBV11-2 and TRBJ1-6; D is ambiguous. V shed 3 bases and J shed 0 bases, with 9 bases lying between them. This CDR3 region has 16 residues. Germline V lookup: CDR1 SGHAT, CDR2 FQNNGV. The CDR3 sequence: CASSLEGPSYNSPLHF. In DNA form, the CDR3 reads TGTGCCAGCAGCTTGGAGGGTCCCTCCTATAATTCACCCCTCCACTTT.

The V and J genes are TRBV9 and TRBJ1-1; TRBD1 agrees at 11 bases. With 0 bases clipped from V and 1 base from J, the junction kept 8 bases outside the gene matches. Germline CDR1 SGDLS, CDR2 YYNGEE. CDR3 length equals 18 residues. DNA of the CDR3: TGTGCCAGCAGCGTAGCTACTGGACAGGGGGCGTGGAACACTGAAGCTTTCTTT. Amino acid sequence: CASSVATGQGAWNTEAFF.

The chain has TRBV7-9 and TRBJ2-1, with 16 bases lining up with TRBD2. Trimming at V came to 5 bases and at J to 7 bases, leaving 14 bases not matched to a gene. The germline CDR1 and CDR2 sequences are SEHNR and FQNEAQ (reference sequence). The CDR3 is 19 residues long. CDR3: CASSPEVGLAGGRRNEQFF. CDR3 in DNA: TGTGCCAGCAGCCCAGAGGTGGGACTAGCGGGGGGGAGGAGGAATGAGCAGTTCTTC.

This sequence joins TRBV7-9 and TRBJ2-7, with a possible D match to TRBD2 (5 bases). The germline V gene has CDR1 SEHNR and CDR2 FQNEAQ (reference sequence). Trimming shortened V by 1 base and J by 1 base, and 11 bases separated the two germline ends. This CDR3 comprises 15 residues. CDR3: CASSLGSRGSYEQYF. In DNA, the CDR3 is TGTGCCAGCAGCTTAGGGTCTAGAGGGTCCTACGAGCAGTACTTC.